This paragraph covers one T cell receptor (beta chain) sequence. Its target is unknown. The junction shows a germline mismatch at one end, possibly a read error. These data come from a study of T cells in Graves' hyperthyroidism and ophthalmopathy. Whole-study findings and limits: A 13 V-J model separated ophthalmopathy from stable hyperthyroidism.

CDR1 is MNHEY and CDR2 is SVGAGI in the germline V gene. The CDR3 has 16 amino acids. The source material, RNA transcripts, was used to amplify TCR beta CDR3 regions. The HTBI primer set served for first-round RT-PCR of the TCR CDR3. TCRdb analysed the multiplex PCR reads with MiXCR anew, one entry per CDR3 protein. The sample includes about 290,000 distinct CDR3 sequences, approximately 13% seen only once; the top ten take roughly 8.2%. Patients with uncontrolled infections, other autoimmune diseases, pregnancy or lactation were excluded. Diagnoses were established using clinical symptoms, serum thyroxine and TRAb, thyroid ultrasound and orbital computed tomography. 8.5 to 10 ml of fresh peripheral blood supplied the PBMCs.

The chain joins TRBV6-5 to TRBJ2-2; 11 bases agree with TRBD2. The source is a woman aged 40 to 55 with Graves' hyperthyroidism. The source material was blood. The CDR3 reads CVSSSLAGGPGGELFF. CDR3 nucleotides: TGTGTCAGCAGTTCATTAGCGGGAGGGCCAGGCGGGGAGCTGTTTTTT.